This TCR beta chain comes out of a study of T cell changes during pregnancy in multiple sclerosis. V shed 3 bases, J shed 3 bases, and the junction held 17 bases outside the gene matches. CDR3 length equals 19 residues. Germline values: CDR1 ENHRY, CDR2 SYGVKD. Some clones are missing from TCRdb's copy, which holds only in-frame ones; the method was immunoSEQ multiplex PCR. The repertoire holds around 57,000 clones, with 80% to 90% as singletons. V and J are TRBV10-3 and TRBJ1-5; TRBD1 agrees at 7 bases. The source material was peripheral blood, sampled in the first trimester of pregnancy. This receptor was identified in a female donor with multiple sclerosis, enrolled in a pregnancy study. The CDR3 here is CAISDPSQGTDSFNQPQHF. Written as DNA, the CDR3 is TGTGCCATCAGTGACCCCTCGCAGGGGACAGATTCTTTCAATCAGCCCCAGCATTTT.